This T cell receptor (beta chain) was documented in a study of tumor-infiltrating lymphocytes in primary liver carcinoma. Study as a whole: Surgical resection was the treatment these patients received for primary liver carcinoma. Regardless of tissue type, samples showed similar yields of roughly 3.65 to 8 million productive TCRbeta reads. Study-level findings and limits: Between tumor regions, pairs overlapped more than tumor-adjacent and tumor-blood pairs did. Tumors carried a top-250-clone fraction significantly exceeding that of blood (p = 0.039).

This CDR3 region has 17 residues. Trimming took 5 bases from V and 4 from J; bases not matched to a gene: 8. Germline DNA was also extracted, while the blood RNA originated from unsorted whole blood. This clonotype was recorded at least ten times. No antigen is known for it. The authors made TCR beta cDNA from about 500 ng total RNA with a constant-region primer. For TCR beta, libraries were produced by three nested multiplex PCR rounds using slightly modified ARM-PCR. TRBV1-TRBV30 forward primers paired with a C-beta reverse primer drove the first two PCR rounds, approximately 11 cycles each. TCRdb analysed the multiplex PCR reads with MiXCR anew, one entry per CDR3 protein. The sample records almost 200,000 distinct CDR3 sequences, 65% being singletons.

The receptor was derived from a woman aged 60-75 years with primary liver carcinoma and hepatitis B virus infection. J is TRBJ2-6 and V is TRBV12-3 or TRBV12-4; 10 bases are shared with TRBD1. Sequencing input: peripheral blood. The CDR3 bases are TGTGCCAGCAGTCAGCGACAGGGGGCAGCGGGGGCCAACGTCCTGACTTTC. This gives the protein CASSQRQGAAGANVLTF.